These 31 T cell receptor beta chains were all obtained from the same sample, sequenced in a study of cytomegalovirus exposure and HLA in healthy donors. PCR primers comprised 60 Vbeta and 13 Jbeta primers. Sequenced by immunoSEQ multiplex PCR; TCRdb stores in-frame clones only, minus some. The repertoire includes about 150,000 clones, approximately 77% of them detected once, and 1.2% to 1.5% sits in the top ten. Material: PBMCs. Source of these receptors: a man aged 18 to 35 in good health and CMV-seronegative.

The chain couples TRBV19 to TRBJ1-5; 7 bases match TRBD1. With 5 bases clipped from V and 1 base from J, the junction kept 5 bases outside the gene matches. The CDR3 is 15 amino acids. The germline V gene encodes CDR1 LNHDA and CDR2 SQIVND (reference sequence). This CDR3 is CASSFSTGSNQPQHF. Written as DNA, the CDR3 is TGTGCCAGTAGTTTCTCGACAGGGAGCAATCAGCCCCAGCATTTT.

The V gene is TRBV7-9, the J gene TRBJ2-6; the D is unclear. This CDR3 spans 13 amino acids. V lost 5 bases to trimming and J lost 0 bases, with 2 bases between them. The germline V gene has CDR1 SEHNR and CDR2 FQNEAQ (reference sequence). Here the CDR3 reads CASSRSGANVLTF. In DNA, the CDR3 is TGTGCCAGCAGCCGCTCTGGGGCCAACGTCCTGACTTTC.

With respect to this clone: Germline is not matched at one junction end, which may reflect a read error. J is TRBJ2-7 and V is TRBV7-9; 8 bases map to TRBD2. The CDR3 has 12 amino acids. The germline V gene encodes CDR1 SEHNR and CDR2 FQNEAQ (reference sequence). The CDR3 protein is CSSSDGRGEQYF. CDR3 DNA sequence: TGTTCCAGCAGCGACGGGAGGGGCGAGCAGTACTTC.

The V gene is TRBV7-9, the J gene TRBJ1-2; no clear D gene. The germline V and J ends were trimmed by 4 bases and 8 bases, with 14 bases remaining between them. The germline V gene encodes CDR1 SEHNR and CDR2 FQNEAQ (reference sequence). The CDR3 has 13 amino acids. In nucleotides, the CDR3 is TGTGCCAGCAGCTCAAGAGGTCCTGAGGGCTACACCTTC. Its protein is CASSSRGPEGYTF.

The chain joins TRBV7-2 to TRBJ2-7; 8 bases agree with TRBD1. V shed 4 bases, J shed 2 bases, and the junction held 7 bases outside the gene matches. Germline V CDR1 and CDR2: SGHTA, FQGNSA. CDR3 size: 15 residues. This CDR3 is CASSSAGTGPYEQYF. The DNA of the CDR3 is TGTGCCAGCAGCTCCGCCGGGACAGGCCCCTACGAGCAGTACTTC.

The chain links TRBV16 to TRBJ1-2; tentative D call: TRBD1 (5 bases). The V and J ends lost 2 bases and 6 bases respectively, with 13 bases between them. Germline CDR1 is KGHSY and CDR2 is FQNENV. This CDR3 has 14 amino acids. The CDR3 loop is CASSQGGGSDGYTF. In nucleotides, the CDR3 is TGTGCCAGCAGCCAAGGGGGGGGTTCGGATGGCTACACCTTC.

Details on this clone: Relative to the germline gene, one junction end is altered; a read error may explain this. The V and J genes are TRBV7-9 and TRBJ1-1, with a possible D match to TRBD1 (5 bases). The CDR3 totals 12 residues. Germline CDR1 is SEHNR and CDR2 is FQNEAQ (reference sequence). The CDR3 region is CSSSLAQGEAFF. The DNA for the CDR3 is TGTTCCAGCAGCTTAGCGCAGGGTGAAGCTTTCTTT.

The rearrangement joins TRBV25-1 to TRBJ1-2; D is uncertain. Germline assignment: CDR1 MGHDK and CDR2 SYGVNS. CDR3 length equals 14 residues. The germline V and J ends were trimmed by 1 base and 8 bases, with 14 bases remaining between them. CDR3 amino acids: CASSESSPTPGYTF. The CDR3 nucleotides are TGTGCCAGCAGTGAATCGAGCCCTACCCCGGGCTACACCTTC.

The DNA of the CDR3 is TGTGCCAGCTCACAAATTCCACTAGCGGGCAATGACAATGAGCAGTTCTTC. Protein product: CASSQIPLAGNDNEQFF. The J gene is TRBJ2-1, the V gene TRBV18; 9 nucleotides line up with TRBD2. Germline values: CDR1 KGHSH, CDR2 LQKENI. This CDR3 is built from 17 residues. V gave up 4 bases and J gave up 5 bases; unmatched junction bases: 12.

The chain combines TRBV5-1 with TRBJ2-3; a possible D gene is TRBD2 (5 bases). The V end lost 4 bases, the J end lost 3 bases, and 12 bases lay between the germline ends. Germline CDR1 SGHRS, CDR2 YFSETQ. The CDR3 runs to 14 residues. The CDR3 coding sequence is TGCGCCAGCAGCCCCGGAGGTAGGACAGATACGCAGTATTTT. Translation: CASSPGGRTDTQYF.

This clone turned up a few times. The gene calls are TRBV29-1 and TRBJ2-7, with D possibly being TRBD1 (5 bases). Germline V CDR1 and CDR2: SQVTM, ANQGSEA. CDR3 length: 12 amino acids. CDR3 DNA: TGCACCGAGTTACAGGATCGGAGCGAGCAGTACTTC. It codes for CTELQDRSEQYF.

The V call is TRBV19, the J call TRBJ2-3; D might be TRBD2 (5 bases). The CDR3 length is 14 residues. Germline CDR1 LNHDA, CDR2 SQIVND (reference sequence). The V end was cut by 2 bases, the J end by 6 bases, with 12 bases between. Here the CDR3 reads CASSITGIGDTQYF. The CDR3 DNA follows: TGTGCCAGTAGTATAACCGGGATAGGGGATACGCAGTATTTT.

The rearrangement uses TRBV9 and TRBJ2-7; 9 bases are a match to TRBD1. The CDR3 has 16 residues. Germline CDR1 SGDLS, CDR2 YYNGEE. Germline trimming cut 6 bases from V and 1 base from J; bases unmatched to any gene: 11. This CDR3 is CASTQGAGQGSYEQYF. CDR3 nucleotides: TGTGCCAGCACACAAGGGGCAGGACAGGGGTCCTACGAGCAGTACTTC.

The rearrangement joins TRBV5-1 to TRBJ2-2, with D possibly TRBD1 on 6 matching bases. CDR3 size: 14 residues. With 4 bases removed from V and 3 bases from J, the gap between germline ends came to 10 bases. Per the germline V gene, CDR1 is SGHRS and CDR2 is YFSETQ. The DNA of the CDR3 is TGCGCCAGCAGCACGGGACAAGACACCGGGGAGCTGTTTTTT. This gives the protein CASSTGQDTGELFF.

Worth noting for this clone: The same CDR3 arises from other DNA sequences in this sample as well. This chain connects TRBV4-1 to TRBJ1-2; 7 nucleotides align to TRBD1. The V segment lost 0 bases and the J segment 2 bases; nucleotides outside the gene matches: 3. CDR3 length equals 15 residues. Looked up from germline, CDR1 is MGHRA and CDR2 is YSYEKL. This CDR3 reads CASSQDWDSNYGYTF. CDR3 sequence (DNA): TGCGCCAGCAGCCAAGACTGGGACAGCAACTATGGCTACACCTTC.

The sample holds a few counts of this clone. J is TRBJ2-6 and V is TRBV11-2; 11 bases agree with TRBD1. The CDR3 is made up of 18 amino acids. The V segment lost 5 bases and the J segment 3 bases; nucleotides outside the gene matches: 9. Germline V lookup: CDR1 SGHAT, CDR2 FQNNGV. The CDR3 is CASSTGQGAAFGANVLTF. The CDR3 DNA sequence: TGTGCCAGCAGCACCGGACAGGGGGCTGCGTTTGGGGCCAACGTCCTGACTTTC.

The V gene is TRBV2, the J gene TRBJ2-7; the match to TRBD2 covers 8 bases. Germline V gene data show CDR1 as SNHLY and CDR2 as FYNNEI. The CDR3 is 13 amino acids. V was clipped by 8 bases and J by 7 bases; unmatched bases: 10. Written as DNA, the CDR3 is TGTGCCAGCCGGGGGAGCGGGAGAGGGGAGCAGTACTTC. This gives the protein CASRGSGRGEQYF.

The chain joins TRBV29-1 to TRBJ2-3, with 10 nucleotides matching TRBD1. This CDR3 comprises 18 residues. V lost 4 bases and J lost 3; bases outside the gene matches: 16. Germline CDR1 is SQVTM and CDR2 is ANQGSEA. For the CDR3, the DNA is TGCAGCGTTGCCCCGGGACAGGGGATATTACAGGAGACAGATACGCAGTATTTT. Translated, it gives CSVAPGQGILQETDTQYF.

This sequence joins TRBV5-8 and TRBJ1-2; a possible D gene is TRBD1 (5 bases). The germline V gene encodes CDR1 SGHTS and CDR2 YDEGEE. V lost 6 bases to trimming and J lost 6 bases, with 15 bases between them. The CDR3 has 13 amino acids. CDR3 coding DNA: TGTGCCAGCACGAAGAGGCAAGGGGATGGCTACACCTTC. Protein product: CASTKRQGDGYTF.

Written as DNA, the CDR3 is TGTGCCAGCAGTGCCCGGGAGCGGTTCTTCACAGATACGCAGTATTTT. Its translation: CASSARERFFTDTQYF. The chain has TRBV27 and TRBJ2-3; D might be TRBD2 (6 bases). Between the trimmed V and J ends, which lost 5 bases and 2 bases, there was a span of 17 bases. Germline CDR1 MNHEY, CDR2 SMNVEV (reference sequence). This CDR3 is built from 16 residues.

This sequence joins TRBV27 and TRBJ2-7, with D tentatively TRBD1 (5 bases). The ends were cut back, 4 bases at V and 2 bases at J, with 12 bases in the middle. Germline CDR1 MNHEY, CDR2 SMNVEV (reference sequence). The length of the CDR3 is 14 residues. This chain's CDR3 is CASSWQGLPYEQYF. CDR3 coding DNA: TGTGCCAGCAGTTGGCAGGGCCTCCCCTACGAGCAGTACTTC.

The rearrangement uses TRBV21-1 and TRBJ2-1; TRBD2 was called by the table and not checked on the DNA. TRBV21-1 is tagged as a pseudogene. The CDR3 covers 16 residues. The CDR3 DNA is TGTGCCAGCAGCAACGGGACTAGCGGGCCTTACGATGAGCAGTTCTTC. Translating it yields CASSNGTSGPYDEQFF.

The chain recombines TRBV5-8 with TRBJ2-3; D perhaps matches TRBD2 (6 bases). Germline V gene sequence: CDR1 SGHTS, CDR2 YDEGEE. V was shortened by 2 bases and J by 2 bases, with 15 bases between the two germline ends. The CDR3 has 16 amino acids. CDR3 protein: CASSFTWDFTTDTQYF. The CDR3, as DNA: TGTGCCAGCAGCTTCACCTGGGACTTTACCACAGATACGCAGTATTTT.

This clone came up a few times. For the CDR3, the DNA is TGCGCCAGCAGCCAAAACGAAGGTAGCGGCCACAATGAGCAGTTCTTC. Translating it yields CASSQNEGSGHNEQFF. The chain carries TRBV4-3 and TRBJ2-1; perhaps TRBD2 as D (6 bases). CDR1 is LGHNA, CDR2 YSLEER, per germline. The CDR3 totals 16 residues. V gave up 2 bases and J gave up 5 bases, with 16 bases separating them.

This clone has just a few counts. J is TRBJ2-5 and V is TRBV30; 8 positions agree with TRBD2. Losses at the gene ends were 8 bases for V and 4 bases for J; bases not matched to a gene: 9. The length of the CDR3 is 13 residues. The germline V gene encodes CDR1 GTSNPN and CDR2 SVGIG (reference sequence). In DNA, the CDR3 is TGTGCCAGTCGGGAGGGGAACGGAGAGACCCAGTACTTC. The encoded protein is CASREGNGETQYF.

This clone was counted a single time. The CDR3 region is CASSVGGASIGELFF. In nucleotides, the CDR3 is TGTGCCAGCTCCGTGGGGGGAGCATCCATCGGGGAGCTGTTTTTT. The V call is TRBV7-2, the J call TRBJ2-2; D is possibly TRBD2 (6 bases). V was clipped by 8 bases and J by 7 bases, with 20 bases between them. Germline assignment: CDR1 SGHTA and CDR2 FQGNSA. This CDR3 region has 15 residues.

V and J are TRBV5-8 and TRBJ2-3; 7 bases align to TRBD1. The CDR3 has 15 amino acids. V shed 2 bases and J 6 bases; nucleotides not matched to a gene: 9. Germline CDR1 and CDR2: SGHTS and YDEGEE. The CDR3 DNA sequence: TGTGCCAGCAGCTTTCGAGACAGGGCGAGGGATACGCAGTATTTT. Protein sequence: CASSFRDRARDTQYF.

This clone occurred once. The V and J genes are TRBV27 and TRBJ1-4; perhaps TRBD1 as D (5 bases). The V end was cut by 6 bases, the J end by 0 bases, with 5 bases between. Germline CDR1 is MNHEY and CDR2 is SMNVEV (reference sequence). CDR3 size: 13 residues. This CDR3 reads CASRGATNEKLFF. In DNA, the CDR3 is TGTGCCAGCAGAGGGGCAACTAATGAAAAACTGTTTTTT.

This clone was observed a few times. The gene calls are TRBV7-2 and TRBJ2-5; D is perhaps TRBD2 (6 bases). Germline CDR1 is SGHTA and CDR2 is FQGNSA. The CDR3 is 14 residues long. The V gene lost 5 bases and the J gene lost 5 bases, with 15 bases spanning the gap. Here the CDR3 reads CASSPAGRWETQYF. CDR3 DNA sequence: TGTGCCAGCAGCCCGGCGGGGAGGTGGGAGACCCAGTACTTC. The full variable domain, rest sourced from reference TRBV7-2 and TRBJ2-5, is GAGVSQSPSNKVTEKGKDVELRCDPISGHTALYWYRQSLGQGLEFLIYFQGNSAPDKSGLPSDRFSAERTGGSVSTLTIQRTQQEDSAVYLCASSPAGRWETQYFGPGTRLLVL.

CDR3 loop: CASSSTQGGGQPQHF. The DNA for the CDR3 is TGTGCCAGTAGTTCAACCCAGGGAGGTGGTCAGCCCCAGCATTTT. J is TRBJ1-5 and V is TRBV19; D is possibly TRBD1 (5 bases). Trimming stripped 5 bases from V and 6 bases from J, with 17 bases between. Germline loops: CDR1 LNHDA, CDR2 SQIVND (reference sequence). The CDR3 is made up of 15 amino acids.

The chain combines TRBV19 with TRBJ1-6; 7 bases agree with TRBD1. Per germline, CDR1 LNHDA and CDR2 SQIVND (reference sequence). V lost 6 bases to trimming and J lost 8 bases; unmatched junction nucleotides: 1. CDR3 length equals 12 residues. Here the CDR3 reads CASSGQDSPLHF. CDR3 DNA: TGTGCCAGTAGCGGACAGGATTCACCCCTCCACTTT.